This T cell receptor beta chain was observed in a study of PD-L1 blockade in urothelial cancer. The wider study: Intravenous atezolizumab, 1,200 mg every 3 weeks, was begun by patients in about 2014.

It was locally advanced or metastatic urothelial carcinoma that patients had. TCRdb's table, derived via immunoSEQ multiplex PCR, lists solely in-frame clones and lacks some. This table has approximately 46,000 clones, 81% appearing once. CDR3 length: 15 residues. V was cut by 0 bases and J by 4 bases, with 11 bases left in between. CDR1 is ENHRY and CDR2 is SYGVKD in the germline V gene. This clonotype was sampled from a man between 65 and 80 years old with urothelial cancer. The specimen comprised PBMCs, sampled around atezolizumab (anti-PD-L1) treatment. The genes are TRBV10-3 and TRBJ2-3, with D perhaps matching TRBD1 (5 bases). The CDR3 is CAISESGVSSDTQYF. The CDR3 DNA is TGTGCCATCAGTGAGTCAGGGGTCAGCTCAGATACGCAGTATTTT.